Described below is a single T cell receptor (beta chain) sequence and its context. The data derive from a study of blood T cell repertoires in COVID-19. Across the whole study: Italy, Spain and the United States were the sources of the convalescent and acute COVID-19 samples. In each case, the material was cDNA or gDNA derived from T cells, B-cell-depleted T cells, or PBMCs.

This CDR3 spans 13 amino acids. Germline CDR1 is LGHNT and CDR2 is FRNRAP. Between the trimmed V and J ends, which lost 3 bases and 11 bases, there was a span of 14 bases. The authors' processing: Using reference gene primer amplification, nucleated cell counts were estimated. The assay was immunoSEQ multiplex PCR, and TCRdb's table has in-frame clones only and misses some. V and J calls and clone size follow that table, whereas D and trimming were derived from the DNA. The sample records approximately 240,000 clones, 84% being singletons. The chain employs TRBV12-5 and TRBJ1-3, with D possibly being TRBD1 (5 bases). Material: peripheral blood. The sequence derives from a woman aged 55-70 years who had recovered from COVID-19. As DNA, the CDR3 is TGTGCTAGTGGTTTAGCAAACGGCAGGGCCATATATTTT. Its translation is CASGLANGRAIYF.